Each of the 32 T cell receptor beta chains below was sequenced from the same sample in a study of blood T cells in healthy people across ages. A J-beta primer mix and a sample-barcoded 5' primer were used in a second PCR of about 7 to 11 cycles. Via MiXCR, TCRdb re-called the 5' RACE reads, giving one row per CDR3 protein. Of around 990,000 distinct CDR3 sequences in the sample, about 23% are singletons; the top ten hold about 0.72%. Separately, the same data were catalogued under a study of T cells of mothers and their children.

Sequenced material: blood. The receptors were sampled from a girl aged 2 to 9 in good health.

In its sample, this clonotype was seen a few times. This rearrangement joins TRBV5-5 to TRBJ1-2, with D unresolved. The V end was cut by 2 bases, the J end by 2 bases, with 10 bases between. In germline, CDR1 is SGHKS, CDR2 YYEKEE (reference sequence). The CDR3 consists of 14 residues. The CDR3 region has the DNA TGTGCCAGCAGCTTTTCTGGGATAAACTATGGCTACACCTTC. Translation gives CASSFSGINYGYTF.

The table lists this clonotype with a few counts. The rearrangement links TRBV19 to TRBJ1-2; 10 bases align to TRBD1. J was trimmed by 5 bases and V by 6 bases; bases with no gene match: 15. This CDR3 has 17 amino acids. From germline, CDR1 is LNHDA and CDR2 SQIVND (reference sequence). CDR3 sequence reads: CASRGDRGFSFPYGYTF. CDR3 nucleotides: TGTGCCAGTAGGGGGGACAGGGGTTTTTCATTCCCATATGGCTACACCTTC.

The chain uses TRBV9 and TRBJ2-4; 11 bases map to TRBD2. J lost 5 bases, V lost 2 bases, and 3 bases had no gene match. Germline V gene lookup returns CDR1 SGDLS and CDR2 YYNGEE. The CDR3 totals 15 residues. CDR3 protein: CASSVSGRAENIQYF. The DNA for the CDR3 is TGTGCCAGCAGCGTTAGCGGGAGGGCCGAAAACATTCAGTACTTC.

This clonotype was seen more than once but under ten times. Because the CDR3 is missing its conserved closing phenylalanine or tryptophan, this is likely a read error. The chain recombines TRBV10-1 with TRBJ2-5; 9 bases agree with TRBD1. CDR1 is WNHNN and CDR2 is SYGVQD in the germline V gene (reference sequence). V dropped 0 bases and J dropped 5; count of bases not matched to a gene: 1. The CDR3 runs to 14 residues. CDR3 sequence reads: CASSESGQGETQYL. The CDR3 nucleotides read TGCGCCAGCAGTGAGTCCGGACAGGGGGAGACCCAGTACCTC.

This clonotype was counted between two and nine times. This chain uses TRBV7-2 with TRBJ2-3; D unclear. This CDR3 region has 14 residues. Germline V gene sequence: CDR1 SGHTA, CDR2 FQGNSA. Between the trimmed V and J ends, which lost 2 bases and 4 bases, there was a span of 10 bases. CDR3 in amino acids: CASSLSAGPDTQYF. CDR3 sequence (DNA): TGTGCCAGCAGCTTAAGTGCAGGACCAGATACGCAGTATTTT.

This clonotype has ten or more counts. The rearrangement links TRBV5-6 to TRBJ2-5, with 8 positions matching TRBD1. Germline values: CDR1 SGHDT, CDR2 YYEEEE. CDR3 length equals 15 residues. V dropped 0 bases and J dropped 5; count of bases not matched to a gene: 6. CDR3 amino acids: CASSLAGQGGETQYF. In DNA form, the CDR3 reads TGTGCCAGCAGCTTGGCCGGACAGGGTGGGGAGACCCAGTACTTC.

V gene TRBV10-3 combines with J gene TRBJ2-7; 12 nucleotides match TRBD2. With 4 bases clipped from V and 10 bases from J, the junction kept 2 bases outside the gene matches. The CDR3 consists of 12 residues. Germline assignment: CDR1 ENHRY and CDR2 SYGVKD. DNA for the CDR3: TGTGCCATCAGTGGGACTAGCGGGGACCAGTACTTC. Protein sequence: CAISGTSGDQYF.

The chain uses TRBV28 and TRBJ1-2; 8 positions match TRBD1. The CDR3 is made up of 14 amino acids. Germline V lookup: CDR1 MDHEN, CDR2 SYDVKM. The trim removed 5 bases at V and 7 bases at J, leaving 9 bases unmatched. The chain's CDR3 is CASSAGQGLSGYTF. CDR3 DNA sequence: TGTGCCAGCAGTGCCGGACAGGGCTTGAGTGGCTACACCTTC.

This clonotype was counted a few times. The chain combines TRBV19 with TRBJ1-2; a weak D match, TRBD1 (6 bases). Trimming removed 7 bases from V and 3 bases from J, with 15 bases in between. Per germline, CDR1 LNHDA and CDR2 SQIVND (reference sequence). The CDR3 is made up of 14 amino acids. CDR3 DNA: TGTGCCAGTAACCCCACCGGGGGCGACTATGGCTACACCTTC. Amino acid sequence: CASNPTGGDYGYTF. Based on the CDR3 plus reference TRBV19 and TRBJ1-2, the full variable domain is DGGITQSPKYLFRKEGQNVTLSCEQNLNHDAMYWYRQDPGQGLRLIYYSQIVNDFQKGDIAEGYSVSREKKESFPLTVTSAQKNPTAFYLCASNPTGGDYGYTFGSGTRLTVV.

The V and J genes are TRBV29-1 and TRBJ2-2; TRBD2 is a possible D gene (6 bases). V gave up 4 bases and J gave up 4 bases, with 13 bases separating them. The CDR3 sequence is 14 residues long. Germline V gene lookup returns CDR1 SQVTM and CDR2 ANQGSEA. CDR3 DNA: TGCAGCGTTGGACTAGTTTTTAGCACCGGGGAGCTGTTTTTT. It specifies CSVGLVFSTGELFF.

The rearrangement joins TRBV9 to TRBJ2-3; 7 bases are shared with TRBD2. J lost 2 bases, V lost 3 bases, and 6 bases had no gene match. CDR1 is SGDLS and CDR2 is YYNGEE in the germline V gene. The CDR3 runs 15 residues. Here the CDR3 DNA reads TGTGCCAGCAGCGCGCGGGGGTGGTCCACAGATACGCAGTATTTT. Translation: CASSARGWSTDTQYF.

This clonotype was counted once. The CDR3 region is CSAYTDSAGNTIYF. CDR3 bases: TGCAGTGCCTATACCGACAGCGCTGGAAACACCATATATTTT. The rearrangement uses TRBV20-1 and TRBJ1-3; tentative D call: TRBD1 (5 bases). V shed 6 bases and J shed 2 bases, with 14 bases lying between them. The CDR3 runs to 14 residues. Germline CDR1 is DFQATT and CDR2 is SNEGSKA (reference sequence).

This chain links TRBV7-9 with TRBJ2-1, with 9 bases that match TRBD1. There are 13 residues in the CDR3. V lost 5 bases to trimming and J lost 7 bases; unmatched junction nucleotides: 3. Germline V CDR1 and CDR2: SEHNR, FQNEAQ (reference sequence). DNA for the CDR3: TGTGCCAGCAGCCGGGACAGGGCGAATGAGCAGTTCTTC. Its protein is CASSRDRANEQFF.

This clonotype has at least ten counts. The chain recombines TRBV20-1 with TRBJ2-3; D possibly corresponds to TRBD1 (5 bases). V lost 2 bases and J lost 2, with 26 bases in between. The CDR3 spans 19 residues. CDR1 is DFQATT and CDR2 is SNEGSKA in the germline V gene (reference sequence). Here the CDR3 DNA reads TGCAGTGCTAGACCCTCCCCAGGGCCCGGCTCGATCTACACAGATACGCAGTATTTT. Protein sequence: CSARPSPGPGSIYTDTQYF.

This clonotype was found many times. Relative to the germline gene, one junction end is altered; a read error may explain this. This chain links TRBV5-1 with TRBJ1-5; D is undetermined. The CDR3 sequence is 14 residues long. Germline V CDR1 and CDR2: SGHRS, YFSETQ. The CDR3 DNA sequence: TGTGCCAGCAGCTTAGGTTCCGGCAATCAGCCCCAGCATTTT. Translated: CASSLGSGNQPQHF.

This clonotype was recorded a few times. The chain couples TRBV15 to TRBJ2-1; D is ambiguous. The CDR3 covers 17 residues. V lost 1 base to trimming and J lost 0 bases, with 13 bases between them. CDR1 LNHNV and CDR2 YYDKDF come from the germline V gene (reference sequence). CDR3 amino acids: CATSRVPVLSSYNEQFF. The CDR3, as DNA: TGTGCCACCAGCAGAGTACCAGTACTCAGCTCCTACAATGAGCAGTTCTTC.

In this sample, this clonotype turned up a few times. V usage is TRBV29-1 and J usage is TRBJ2-1; TRBD1 or TRBD2 may be the D gene (7 bases each). Germline CDR1 is SQVTM and CDR2 is ANQGSEA. Trimming left V 4 bases short and J 4 bases short, with 26 bases between. The length of the CDR3 is 18 residues. Here the CDR3 reads CSVGEGQISSNAYNEQFF. Written as DNA, the CDR3 is TGCAGCGTTGGGGAGGGACAGATCTCCTCCAACGCGTACAATGAGCAGTTCTTC.

V is TRBV7-9 and J is TRBJ1-1; no clear D gene. Germline CDR1 SEHNR, CDR2 FQNEAQ (reference sequence). The CDR3 is made up of 18 amino acids. V lost 5 bases, J lost 0 bases, and 22 bases lay in between. The CDR3 nucleotides are TGTGCCAGCAGCCCCACCACCTTCGCGACGGATATGAACACTGAAGCTTTCTTT. Translating it yields CASSPTTFATDMNTEAFF.

J is TRBJ2-1 and V is TRBV6-4; 9 nucleotides match TRBD1. Germline values: CDR1 MRHNA, CDR2 SNTAGT. Trimming at V came to 2 bases and at J to 6 bases, leaving 5 bases not matched to a gene. This CDR3 has 15 residues. The DNA of the CDR3 is TGTGCCAGCAGTGACGAACCGACAGGGGGCAATGAGCAGTTCTTC. This gives the protein CASSDEPTGGNEQFF.

The chain combines TRBV9 with TRBJ1-2, with D maybe TRBD1 (5 bases). The CDR3 totals 15 residues. V was cut by 0 bases and J by 8 bases, with 17 bases left in between. Germline V gene sequence: CDR1 SGDLS, CDR2 YYNGEE. The DNA for the CDR3 is TGTGCCAGCAGCGTAGCCCCCCGGGGGTCGGAAGGCTACACCTTC. Translating gives CASSVAPRGSEGYTF.

This clonotype turned up a few times. The gene calls are TRBV11-2 and TRBJ1-1; D is perhaps TRBD1 (6 bases). Germline V gene sequence: CDR1 SGHAT, CDR2 FQNNGV. There are 13 residues in the CDR3. Trimming took 5 bases from V and 6 from J, leaving 13 bases between them. DNA for the CDR3: TGTGCCAGCAGCGGGGGGCTTTCCCCTGAAGCTTTCTTT. Translation gives CASSGGLSPEAFF.

This clonotype has just a few counts. Written as DNA, the CDR3 is TGTGCCAGCAGCCAAGCTTCCGAGTCACTCCAAGAGACCCAGTACTTC. It encodes CASSQASESLQETQYF. This chain joins TRBV3-1 and TRBJ2-1; D not certain. TRBJ2-5 explains the end of the DNA better; the J call may be wrong. There are 16 residues in the CDR3. Germline CDR1 reads LGHDT; CDR2 reads YNNKEL (reference sequence).

This clonotype was detected a few times. The chain recombines TRBV15 with TRBJ1-1; D call uncertain. CDR3 length: 12 amino acids. CDR1 is LNHNV, CDR2 YYDKDF, per germline (reference sequence). Deletions cut 5 bases from V and 3 bases from J, with 7 bases between. In nucleotides, the CDR3 is TGTGCCACCAGCTCACCGGACACTGAAGCTTTCTTT. Translating it yields CATSSPDTEAFF.

The gene calls are TRBV12-5 and TRBJ2-5, with 7 bases lining up with TRBD2. The end of the DNA fits TRBJ2-7 better, so the J call may be wrong. The CDR3 contains 14 residues. Germline-derived CDR1 and CDR2 are LGHNT and FRNRAP. CDR3 amino acids: CASGQPGLRYEQYF. The CDR3 region has the DNA TGTGCTAGTGGTCAGCCGGGACTACGCTACGAGCAGTACTTC.

This clonotype was found a few times. This chain uses TRBV4-1 with TRBJ2-7; the match to TRBD1 covers 8 bases. The V and J ends lost 2 bases and 4 bases, in that order; junction bases with no gene match: 7. This CDR3 region has 15 residues. Germline loops: CDR1 MGHRA, CDR2 YSYEKL. The CDR3 coding sequence is TGCGCCAGCAGCCAAAGGACAGGGATGCTTTACGAGCAGTACTTC. Encoded protein: CASSQRTGMLYEQYF.

This clonotype was observed a few times. V and J are TRBV6-2 or TRBV6-3 and TRBJ2-6; 9 bases are shared with TRBD1. Germline trimming cut 0 bases from V and 0 bases from J; bases unmatched to any gene: 3. The V gene's germline CDR1 is MNHEY and CDR2 SVGEGT. This CDR3 region has 18 residues. The CDR3 nucleotides are TGTGCCAGCAGTTACTCGGGGACAGGGATCTCTGGGGCCAACGTCCTGACTTTC. Protein: CASSYSGTGISGANVLTF.

On this clonotype itself: An end of the junction differs from the germline gene, which may be a read error. V and J are TRBV7-2 and TRBJ1-6; D uncertain. Germline lookup yields CDR1 SGHTA and CDR2 FQGNSA. The CDR3 loop spans 17 amino acids. CDR3 protein: CASSEGEEYSYNSPPHF. The CDR3 DNA follows: TGTGCCAGCAGCGAAGGCGAGGAGTACTCCTATAATTCACCCCCCCACTTT.

The table lists this clonotype with a few counts. The chain uses TRBV9 and TRBJ2-7; 7 nucleotides align to TRBD1. The CDR3 consists of 15 residues. V was clipped by 4 bases and J by 2 bases; unmatched bases: 9. The germline V gene has CDR1 SGDLS and CDR2 YYNGEE. CDR3 nucleotides: TGTGCCAGCAGCACAACAGGGGACCCCACCTACGAGCAGTACTTC. Its translation: CASSTTGDPTYEQYF.

The gene calls are TRBV20-1 and TRBJ2-1, with 12 bases matching TRBD2. V lost 0 bases, J lost 4 bases, and 13 bases stayed unmatched. Germline CDR1 DFQATT, CDR2 SNEGSKA (reference sequence). The CDR3 contains 19 residues. Written as DNA, the CDR3 is TGCAGTGCTAGAGATCGTAGTGGACTAGCGGGATCGGTTTACAATGAGCAGTTCTTC. This gives the protein CSARDRSGLAGSVYNEQFF.

This clonotype was detected a few times. The gene calls are TRBV6-1 and TRBJ2-7; 13 bases are shared with TRBD2. With the DNA end fitting TRBJ2-1 better, the J assignment may be wrong. Germline loops: CDR1 MNHNS, CDR2 SASEGT. The CDR3 is 16 amino acids. CDR3 nucleotides: TGTGCCAGCAGTGTCGCGGGACTAGCGGGATACAATGAGCAGTTCTTC. Protein product: CASSVAGLAGYNEQFF.

This clonotype was counted between two and nine times. This rearrangement joins TRBV5-5 to TRBJ2-4, with 7 bases identical to TRBD2. With 3 bases clipped from V and 6 bases from J, the junction kept 3 bases outside the gene matches. The CDR3 loop spans 13 amino acids. Per germline, CDR1 SGHKS and CDR2 YYEKEE (reference sequence). The CDR3 DNA is TGTGCCAGCAGCTCGGGACTAAGAAACATTCAGTACTTC. Translation gives CASSSGLRNIQYF.

The chain uses TRBV12-5 and TRBJ2-5; D gene ambiguous. Trimming shortened V by 5 bases and J by 5 bases, and 15 bases separated the two germline ends. The germline gives CDR1 LGHNT, CDR2 FRNRAP. CDR3 length equals 14 residues. In nucleotides, the CDR3 is TGTGCTAGTGGTCCCTTACCCAGCCCCGAGACCCAGTACTTC. Translating it yields CASGPLPSPETQYF.